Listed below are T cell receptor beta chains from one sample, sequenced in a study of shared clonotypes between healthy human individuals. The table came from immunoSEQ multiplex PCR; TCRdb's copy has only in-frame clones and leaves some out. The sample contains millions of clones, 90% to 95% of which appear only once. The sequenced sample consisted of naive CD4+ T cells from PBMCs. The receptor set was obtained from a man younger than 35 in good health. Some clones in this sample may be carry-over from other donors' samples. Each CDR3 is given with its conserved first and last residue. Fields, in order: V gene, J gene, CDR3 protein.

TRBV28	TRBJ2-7	CASSFRGGEQYF
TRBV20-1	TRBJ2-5	CSAGKETQYF
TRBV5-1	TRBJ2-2	CASSADTRDTGELFF
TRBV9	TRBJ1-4	CASSVAGEQYEKLFF
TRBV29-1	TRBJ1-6	CSVDFDGAGLLHF
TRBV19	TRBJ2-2	CASSRRGLTNTGELFF
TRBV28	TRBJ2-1	CASSYVDRTYNEQFF
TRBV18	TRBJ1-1	CASSPGAGAFWSEAFF
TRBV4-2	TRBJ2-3	CASSYGRATTDTQYF
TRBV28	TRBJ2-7	CASSSPGLSYEQYF
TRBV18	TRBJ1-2	CASSPDKNYGYTF
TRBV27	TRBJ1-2	CASRSLAEGVNYGYTF
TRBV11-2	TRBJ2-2	CASSLVRDIYAGELFF
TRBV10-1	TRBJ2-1	CASSCFPLGSATVNEQFF
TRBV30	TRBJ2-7	CAWGWTSGSCEQYF
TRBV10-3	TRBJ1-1	CATQTGRNTEAFF
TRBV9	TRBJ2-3	CASSGAPSTLGSFTDTQYF
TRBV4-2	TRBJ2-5	CASSQGGTERQETQYF
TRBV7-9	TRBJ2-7	CASGASGGRGEQYF
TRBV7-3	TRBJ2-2	CASSATGTYTGELFF
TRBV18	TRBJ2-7	CASSKVTNTYEQYF
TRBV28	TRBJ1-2	CASRPRGQGGHGYTF
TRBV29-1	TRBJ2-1	CSAVGGRGTRWGNEQFF
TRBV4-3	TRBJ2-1	CASSQDYGTPSYNEQFF
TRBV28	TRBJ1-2	CASSTTDRGHRYGYTF
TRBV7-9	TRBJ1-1	CASSPQDRGTEAFF
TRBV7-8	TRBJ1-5	CASSPTGASNQPQHF
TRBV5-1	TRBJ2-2	CASSTQGVEVTGELFF
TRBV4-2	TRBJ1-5	CASSQGGAPRQPQHF
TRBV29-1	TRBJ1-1	CSVAWTGGTEAFF
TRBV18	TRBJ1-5	CASSPQGASSNQPQHF
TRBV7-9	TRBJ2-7	CASSLAGLAGWAYF
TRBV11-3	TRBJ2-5	CASSLGGEDHETQYF
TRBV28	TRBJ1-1	CASSLQQPVEAFF